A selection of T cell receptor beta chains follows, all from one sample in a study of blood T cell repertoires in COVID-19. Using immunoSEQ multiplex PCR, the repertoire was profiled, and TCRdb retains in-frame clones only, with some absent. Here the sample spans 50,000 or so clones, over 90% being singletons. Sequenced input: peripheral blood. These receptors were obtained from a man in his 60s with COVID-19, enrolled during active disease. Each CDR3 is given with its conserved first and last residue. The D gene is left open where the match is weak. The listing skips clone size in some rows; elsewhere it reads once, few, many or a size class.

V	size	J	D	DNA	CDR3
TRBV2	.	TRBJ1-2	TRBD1	TGTGCCAGCAGTAATACCGGGACAGGGCCCATCTATGGCTACACCTTC	CASSNTGTGPIYGYTF
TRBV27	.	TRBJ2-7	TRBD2	TGTGCCAGTCGGGACTATTCCTACGAGCAGTACTTC	CASRDYSYEQYF
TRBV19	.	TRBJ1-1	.	TGTGCCAGTAGTATTGCGGGGGTGGACACTGAAGCTTTCTTT	CASSIAGVDTEAFF
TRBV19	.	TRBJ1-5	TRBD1	TGTGCCAGTAGTATAGATCTCACAGGGGCGAGCAATCAGCCCCAGCATTTT	CASSIDLTGASNQPQHF
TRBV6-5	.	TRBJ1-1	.	TGTGCCAGCAGCGAGGACAGGAACACTGAAGCTTTCTTT	CASSEDRNTEAFF
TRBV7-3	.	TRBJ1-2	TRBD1	TGTGCCAGCAGCTCCGGACAGGGAGTTACGGGCTACACCTTC	CASSSGQGVTGYTF
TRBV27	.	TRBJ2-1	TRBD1	TGTGCCAGCAGTTCAGGGGGAGCCTACAATGAGCAGTTCTTC	CASSSGGAYNEQFF
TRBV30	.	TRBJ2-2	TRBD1	TGTGCCTGGTCGACAGGGCGAGCCGGGGAGCTGTTTTTT	CAWSTGRAGELFF
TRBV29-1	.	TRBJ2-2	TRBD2	TGCAGCCCCATGGGACTAACGAACACCGGGGAGCTGTTTTTT	CSPMGLTNTGELFF
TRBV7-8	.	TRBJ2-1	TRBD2	TGTGCCAGCAGCACCCGACTAGCGGGATCGTACAATGAGCAGTTCTTC	CASSTRLAGSYNEQFF
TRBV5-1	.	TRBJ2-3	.	TGCGCCAGCAGCCAGCTAGCCTCTCGGGGGGATACGCAGTATTTT	CASSQLASRGDTQYF
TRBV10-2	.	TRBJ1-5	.	TGCGCCAGCAGTGGACAGGAGGCTCAGCCCCAGCATTTT	CASSGQEAQPQHF
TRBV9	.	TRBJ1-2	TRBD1	TGTGCCAGCAGCCTAACGGGACAGAACTATGGCTACACCTTC	CASSLTGQNYGYTF
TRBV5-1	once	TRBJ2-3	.	TGCGCCAGCAGCTGGAGCAGCCGCACAGATACGCAGTATTTT	CASSWSSRTDTQYF
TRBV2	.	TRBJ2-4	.	TGTGCCAGCAGTGATTTGGGGACTTCCAAAAACATTCAGTACTTC	CASSDLGTSKNIQYF
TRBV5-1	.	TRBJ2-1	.	TGCGCCAGCAGCTTGGGACAGGTAAACAATGAGCAGTTCTTC	CASSLGQVNNEQFF
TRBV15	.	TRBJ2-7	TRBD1	TGTGCCACCAGCAGAGATGGAAGGGGGCCGAGGCCCTACGAGCAGTACTTC	CATSRDGRGPRPYEQYF
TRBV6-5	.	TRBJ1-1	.	TGTGCCAGCAGTCAACAGGGCAGGGACACTGAAGCTTTCTTT	CASSQQGRDTEAFF
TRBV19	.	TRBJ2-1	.	TGTGCCAGTAGCCTTCCTGACACCAACAATGAGCAGTTCTTC	CASSLPDTNNEQFF
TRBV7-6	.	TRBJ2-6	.	TGTGCCAGCAGTCGCTCAATCCGGGATAGCTCTGGGGCCAACGTCCTGACTTTC	CASSRSIRDSSGANVLTF
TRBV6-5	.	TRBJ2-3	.	TGTGCCAGCAGTCCTCTAGCGCCGGCGACAGATACGCAGTATTTT	CASSPLAPATDTQYF
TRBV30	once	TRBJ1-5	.	TGTGCCTGGAGCGCACAGAGTTATCAGCCCCAGCATTTT	CAWSAQSYQPQHF